The 26 T cell receptor beta chains presented below share a single source sample, sequenced in a study of breast tumors, draining lymph nodes, adjacent tissues. Axillary draining lymph nodes of breast cancer patients supplied the node samples. A single record per CDR3 protein comes from TCRdb applying MiXCR to the multiplex PCR reads. The sample yields approximately 210,000 distinct CDR3 sequences, less than 40% seen once. Sequencing input: axillary lymph node tissue. The source is a female donor with breast cancer. Some clones in this sample may be carry-over from other donors' samples.

This clonotype was counted many times. The chain has TRBV30 and TRBJ2-1, with TRBD2 identical over 8 bases. The germline CDR1 and CDR2 sequences are GTSNPN and SVGIG (reference sequence). V dropped 4 bases and J dropped 8; count of bases not matched to a gene: 4. CDR3 length equals 12 residues. This chain's CDR3 is CAWTPLADEQFF. In nucleotides, the CDR3 is TGTGCCTGGACCCCACTAGCGGATGAGCAGTTCTTC. The full variable domain, in which reference TRBV30 and TRBJ2-1 provide the parts outside the CDR3, is SQTIHQWPATLVQPVGSPLSLECTVEGTSNPNLYWYRQAAGRGLQLLFYSVGIGQISSEVPQNLSASRPQDRQFILSSKKLLLSDSGFYLCAWTPLADEQFFGPGTRLTVL.

On this clonotype: A much larger clone lies a single base off, so this may be a read error. The chain joins TRBV12-3 or TRBV12-4 to TRBJ2-7; D not certain. V lost 3 bases and J 2 bases, leaving 14 bases between the germline ends. The CDR3 extends over 15 amino acids. CDR3 bases: TGTGCCAGCAGTTTCGCGTATCCTATACCCTACGAGCAGTACTTC. Protein: CASSFAYPIPYEQYF.

This clonotype was counted ten times or more. V gene TRBV20-1 combines with J gene TRBJ2-1; D unclear. The CDR3 is 14 residues long. V was pared by 6 bases and J by 0 bases, with 12 bases between. Germline V gives CDR1 DFQATT, CDR2 SNEGSKA (reference sequence). CDR3 DNA: TGCAGTGCCCAGACCCTGAGCTCCTACAATGAGCAGTTCTTC. Its translation: CSAQTLSSYNEQFF.

This clonotype was seen at least ten times. The chain employs TRBV7-8 and TRBJ1-4; D is ambiguous. The germline V gene has CDR1 SGHVS and CDR2 FQNEAQ. The CDR3 spans 15 residues. Trimming removed 5 bases from V and 0 bases from J, with 10 bases in between. CDR3 amino acids: CASSTNTATNEKLFF. The CDR3 region has the DNA TGTGCCAGCAGCACCAACACTGCAACTAATGAAAAACTGTTTTTT.

This clonotype occurred many times. The rearrangement links TRBV5-1 to TRBJ2-5; D tentatively reads TRBD1 or TRBD2 (5 bases each). Germline CDR1 is SGHRS and CDR2 is YFSETQ. There are 16 residues in the CDR3. V was clipped by 3 bases and J by 5 bases, with 20 bases between them. CDR3 loop: CASSWGSRGAFETQYF. DNA for the CDR3: TGCGCCAGCAGCTGGGGATCGAGGGGCGCCTTTGAGACCCAGTACTTC.

This clonotype was detected many times. The V call is TRBV7-3, the J call TRBJ2-1; the match to TRBD1 covers 9 bases. CDR1 and CDR2 from the germline V gene are SGHTA and FQGTGA. Losses at the gene ends were 0 bases for V and 6 bases for J; bases not matched to a gene: 6. The length of the CDR3 is 16 residues. CDR3 protein: CASSLTRQGVGNEQFF. The DNA of the CDR3 is TGTGCCAGCAGCTTAACCCGACAGGGGGTAGGCAATGAGCAGTTCTTC.

This clonotype was detected only a few times. This may be a read error, as it is one base from a much larger clone. The chain's CDR3 is CASRDTGDSHEKLFF. The DNA for the CDR3 is TGTGCCAGCAGAGACACGGGGGACAGCCATGAAAAACTGTTTTTT. The chain recombines TRBV12-3 or TRBV12-4 with TRBJ1-4; 7 bases are shared with TRBD1. This CDR3 spans 15 amino acids. The junction had 10 bases not matched to a gene; V was cut back by 6 bases and J by 6 bases.

This clonotype occurred many times. This rearrangement joins TRBV30 to TRBJ1-5; 8 bases line up with TRBD1. The CDR3 covers 13 residues. CDR1 and CDR2 (germline): GTSNPN, SVGIG (reference sequence). J was trimmed by 1 base and V by 5 bases; bases with no gene match: 1. Here the CDR3 DNA reads TGTGCCTGGCGGGACAGGAGCAATCAGCCCCAGCATTTT. It specifies CAWRDRSNQPQHF.

Many counts were recorded for this clonotype. V gene TRBV2 combines with J gene TRBJ2-5; 7 nucleotides agree with TRBD1. V dropped 4 bases and J dropped 0; count of bases not matched to a gene: 5. The CDR3 contains 15 residues. The germline V gene encodes CDR1 SNHLY and CDR2 FYNNEI. The DNA of the CDR3 is TGTGCCAGCAGTGTACAGGGGTTGTACCAAGAGACCCAGTACTTC. This codes for CASSVQGLYQETQYF. Full variable domain (missing parts from reference TRBV2 and TRBJ2-5): EPEVTQTPSHQVTQMGQEVILRCVPISNHLYFYWYRQILGQKVEFLVSFYNNEISEKSEIFDDQFSVERPDGSNFTLKIRSTKLEDSAMYFCASSVQGLYQETQYFGPGTRLLVL.

The chain has TRBV10-3 and TRBJ2-1; TRBD2 agrees at 8 bases. Germline V gene lookup returns CDR1 ENHRY and CDR2 SYGVKD. The CDR3 is 15 residues long. V dropped 6 bases and J dropped 6; count of bases not matched to a gene: 10. DNA for the CDR3: TGTGCCATCAGCTACGGACTAGCTGGAGGCAATGAGCAGTTCTTC. Translating it yields CAISYGLAGGNEQFF.

This clonotype has a count of ten or more. The rearrangement joins TRBV20-1 to TRBJ1-4; a weak D match, TRBD1 (5 bases). Germline V lookup: CDR1 DFQATT, CDR2 SNEGSKA (reference sequence). This CDR3 spans 15 amino acids. Between the trimmed V and J ends, which lost 0 bases and 8 bases, there was a span of 16 bases. For the CDR3, the DNA is TGCAGTGCTAGAGATAGATGGGGGATAGGCGAAAAACTGTTTTTT. Its protein product is CSARDRWGIGEKLFF.

This clonotype showed up many times. The CDR3: CSARVGGNSWEQYF. For the CDR3, the DNA is TGCAGTGCTAGAGTCGGGGGGAACTCTTGGGAGCAGTACTTC. The chain carries TRBV20-1 and TRBJ2-7; TRBD2 matches 7 bases. CDR3 length: 14 residues. The germline V gene encodes CDR1 DFQATT and CDR2 SNEGSKA (reference sequence). The V gene end was trimmed by 1 base and the J gene end by 7 bases; junction bases not matched to a gene: 10.

This clonotype was picked up many times. The junction does not match germline at one end; this may be a read error. The chain links TRBV7-3 to TRBJ1-3; no definite D call. Germline CDR1 reads SGHTA; CDR2 reads FQGTGA. The CDR3 is 13 residues long. The CDR3 protein is CASSPTEGNTMYF. The DNA of the CDR3 is TGTGCCAGCAGCCCAACTGAAGGAAACACCATGTATTTT.

Ten or more counts support this clonotype. The chain combines TRBV9 with TRBJ2-7; weak D call: TRBD2 (6 bases). The germline V and J ends were trimmed by 3 bases and 5 bases, with 15 bases remaining between them. The CDR3 spans 14 residues. CDR1 SGDLS and CDR2 YYNGEE come from the germline V gene. CDR3 sequence reads: CASSAQGGGNEQYF. CDR3 DNA sequence: TGTGCCAGCAGCGCCCAGGGTGGCGGGAACGAGCAGTACTTC.

This clonotype was seen repeatedly, ten times or more. The gene calls are TRBV20-1 and TRBJ2-3, with TRBD2 matching 10 bases. Germline V gene data show CDR1 as DFQATT and CDR2 as SNEGSKA (reference sequence). This CDR3 comprises 13 residues. The junction had 7 bases not matched to a gene; V was cut back by 4 bases and J by 9 bases. CDR3 in amino acids: CSANNPGLATQYF. The DNA for the CDR3 is TGCAGTGCTAACAATCCGGGACTAGCGACGCAGTATTTT.

Comment on this clonotype: This may stem from a read error, because a much larger clone lies one nucleotide away. CDR3 residues: CASSREGSLSGANLLTF. For the CDR3, the DNA is TGTGCCAGCAGCCGGGAGGGTAGTCTCTCTGGGGCCAACCTCCTGACTTTC. This rearrangement joins TRBV7-2 to TRBJ2-6; 8 nucleotides match TRBD2. CDR1 SGHTA and CDR2 FQGNSA come from the germline V gene. CDR3 length equals 17 residues. Combining the CDR3 with reference TRBV7-2 and TRBJ2-6 gives the whole variable domain GAGVSQSPSNKVTEKGKDVELRCDPISGHTALYWYRQSLGQGLEFLIYFQGNSAPDKSGLPSDRFSAERTGGSVSTLTIQRTQQEDSAVYLCASSREGSLSGANLLTFGAGSRLTVL.

This clonotype came up many times. V usage is TRBV6-1 and J usage is TRBJ2-5; 7 bases map to TRBD1. This CDR3 is built from 14 residues. In germline, CDR1 is MNHNS, CDR2 SASEGT. V lost 10 bases and J lost 2; bases outside the gene matches: 10. The CDR3 sequence: CAIRPGTAQETQYF. The CDR3 DNA reads TGTGCCATCCGTCCCGGGACAGCACAAGAGACCCAGTACTTC.

The chain couples TRBV3-1 to TRBJ1-3; 8 nucleotides agree with TRBD1. V shed 0 bases, J shed 0 bases, and the junction held 7 bases outside the gene matches. Germline CDR1 reads LGHDT; CDR2 reads YNNKEL (reference sequence). The CDR3 is 18 residues long. The CDR3 DNA reads TGTGCCAGCAGCCAAGAAGCGACAGGGGCGAGCTCTGGAAACACCATATATTTT. This translates into CASSQEATGASSGNTIYF.

On this clonotype: Just one base apart from a much larger clone, this may be a read error. The rearrangement uses TRBV28 and TRBJ1-4; tentative D call: TRBD1 (5 bases). Germline V gene lookup returns CDR1 MDHEN and CDR2 SYDVKM. The CDR3 consists of 14 residues. The CDR3 DNA sequence: TGTGCCAGCAGTTTAGGGGCAGCAAGTGAAAACCTGTTTTTT. This translates into CASSLGAASENLFF.

This clonotype has ten or more counts. The V and J genes are TRBV12-3 or TRBV12-4 and TRBJ1-6; no firm D call. Trimming shortened V by 0 bases and J by 6 bases, and 9 bases separated the two germline ends. This CDR3 spans 15 amino acids. The CDR3 loop is CASSLASLPNSPLHF. DNA for the CDR3: TGTGCCAGCAGTTTAGCGAGTCTCCCTAATTCACCCCTCCACTTT.

In this sample, this clonotype turned up a few times. Mismatch with germline at one junction end may stem from a read error. This chain links TRBV7-9 with TRBJ2-7; possibly TRBD1 for D (5 bases). Germline CDR1 SEHNR, CDR2 FQNEAQ (reference sequence). This CDR3 has 12 amino acids. CDR3 protein: CTSSSDSLEQYF. In DNA form, the CDR3 reads TGTACCAGCAGCTCCGACAGCCTCGAGCAGTACTTC.

This clonotype was counted ten times or more. The gene calls are TRBV20-1 and TRBJ2-1; D may be TRBD2 (6 bases). Germline-derived CDR1 and CDR2 are DFQATT and SNEGSKA (reference sequence). V was trimmed by 5 bases and J by 7 bases, leaving 18 bases between them. The CDR3 extends over 14 amino acids. The CDR3 reads CSAPAEGRFNEQFF. CDR3 bases: TGCAGTGCTCCAGCGGAGGGGAGGTTTAATGAGCAGTTCTTC.

This chain connects TRBV20-1 to TRBJ1-1; D is undetermined. From germline, CDR1 is DFQATT and CDR2 SNEGSKA (reference sequence). This CDR3 region has 13 residues. V gave up 8 bases and J gave up 1 base, with 14 bases separating them. CDR3 sequence reads: CSKKRGKNTEAFF. CDR3 in DNA: TGCAGTAAAAAGCGTGGAAAGAACACTGAAGCTTTCTTT.

This clonotype was observed at least ten times. In nucleotides, the CDR3 is TGTGCCAGTAGTCCGAGAGGGGGGAGTAGCACAGATACGCAGTATTTT. Encoded protein: CASSPRGGSSTDTQYF. The chain recombines TRBV19 with TRBJ2-3; D is tentatively TRBD1 or TRBD2 (6 bases each). With 5 bases removed from V and 0 bases from J, the gap between germline ends came to 15 bases. In germline, CDR1 is LNHDA, CDR2 SQIVND (reference sequence). This CDR3 has 16 residues.

This clonotype was counted ten times or more. V is TRBV6-1 and J is TRBJ2-1; D is ambiguous. Germline V gives CDR1 MNHNS, CDR2 SASEGT. The CDR3 runs 15 residues. V lost 3 bases to trimming and J lost 4 bases, with 13 bases between them. The CDR3 sequence is CASSDEAEIYNEQFF. In DNA, the CDR3 is TGTGCCAGCAGTGATGAGGCGGAGATATACAATGAGCAGTTCTTC.

The sample holds many counts of this clonotype. V and J are TRBV20-1 and TRBJ2-3; D perhaps matches TRBD2 (6 bases). Between the trimmed V and J ends, which lost 4 bases and 0 bases, there was a span of 8 bases. Germline V CDR1 and CDR2: DFQATT, SNEGSKA (reference sequence). The CDR3 runs to 13 residues. CDR3 protein: CSAKGTSTDTQYF. CDR3 coding DNA: TGCAGTGCTAAAGGGACTAGCACAGATACGCAGTATTTT.